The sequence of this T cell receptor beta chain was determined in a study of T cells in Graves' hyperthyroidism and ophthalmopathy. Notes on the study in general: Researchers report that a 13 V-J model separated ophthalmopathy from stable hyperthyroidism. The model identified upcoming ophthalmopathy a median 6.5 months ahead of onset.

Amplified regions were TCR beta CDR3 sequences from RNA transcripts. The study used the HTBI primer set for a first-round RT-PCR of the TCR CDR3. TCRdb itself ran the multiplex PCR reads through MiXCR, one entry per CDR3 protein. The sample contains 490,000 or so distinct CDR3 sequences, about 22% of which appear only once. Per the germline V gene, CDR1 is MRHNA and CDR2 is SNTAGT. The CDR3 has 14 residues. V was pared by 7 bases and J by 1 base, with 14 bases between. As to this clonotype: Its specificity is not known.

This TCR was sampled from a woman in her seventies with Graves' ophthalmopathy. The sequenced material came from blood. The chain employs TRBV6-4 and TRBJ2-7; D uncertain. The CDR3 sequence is CASTQTFGSYEQYF. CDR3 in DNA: TGTGCCAGCACCCAGACGTTCGGATCCTACGAGCAGTACTTC.